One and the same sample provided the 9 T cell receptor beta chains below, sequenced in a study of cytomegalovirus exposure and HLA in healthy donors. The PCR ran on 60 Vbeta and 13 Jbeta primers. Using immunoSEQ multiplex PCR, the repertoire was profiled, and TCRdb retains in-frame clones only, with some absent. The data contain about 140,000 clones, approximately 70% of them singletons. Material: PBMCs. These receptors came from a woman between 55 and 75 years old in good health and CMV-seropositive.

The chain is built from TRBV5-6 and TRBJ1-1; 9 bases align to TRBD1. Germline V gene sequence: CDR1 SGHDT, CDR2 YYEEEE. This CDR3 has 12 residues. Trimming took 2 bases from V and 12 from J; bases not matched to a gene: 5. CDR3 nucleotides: TGTGCCAGCAGCTTCGGGACAGGGCGTTCTTTCTTT. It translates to CASSFGTGRSFF.

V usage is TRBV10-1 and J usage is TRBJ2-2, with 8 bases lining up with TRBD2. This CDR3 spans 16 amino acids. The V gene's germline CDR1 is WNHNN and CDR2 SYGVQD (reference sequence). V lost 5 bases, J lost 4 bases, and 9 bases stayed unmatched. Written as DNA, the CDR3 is TGCGCCAGCAGTCCTTCTCCGGGAGGGGGCACCGGGGAGCTGTTTTTT. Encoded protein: CASSPSPGGGTGELFF.

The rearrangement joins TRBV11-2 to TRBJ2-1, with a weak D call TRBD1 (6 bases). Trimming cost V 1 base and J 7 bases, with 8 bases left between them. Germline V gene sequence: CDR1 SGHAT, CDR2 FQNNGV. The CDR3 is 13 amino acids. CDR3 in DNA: TGTGCCAGCAGCTTAGGGGGGCGGAATGAGCAGTTCTTC. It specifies CASSLGGRNEQFF.

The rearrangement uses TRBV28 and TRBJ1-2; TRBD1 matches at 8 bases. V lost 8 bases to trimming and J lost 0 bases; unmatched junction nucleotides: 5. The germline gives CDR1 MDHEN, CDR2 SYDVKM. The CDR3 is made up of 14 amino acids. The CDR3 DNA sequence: TGTGCCAGCGGGGGGACAGGACCTAACTATGGCTACACCTTC. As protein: CASGGTGPNYGYTF.

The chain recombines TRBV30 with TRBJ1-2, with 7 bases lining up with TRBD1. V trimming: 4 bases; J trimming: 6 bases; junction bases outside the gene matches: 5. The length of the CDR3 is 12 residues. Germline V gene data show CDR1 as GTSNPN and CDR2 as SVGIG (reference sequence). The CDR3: CAWTTGYDGYTF. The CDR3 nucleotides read TGTGCCTGGACGACAGGGTACGATGGCTACACCTTC.

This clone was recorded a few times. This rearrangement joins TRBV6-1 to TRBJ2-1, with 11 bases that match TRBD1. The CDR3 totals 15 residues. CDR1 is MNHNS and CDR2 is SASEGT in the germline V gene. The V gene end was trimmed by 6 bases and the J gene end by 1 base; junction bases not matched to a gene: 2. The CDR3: CASSGQGASYNEQFF. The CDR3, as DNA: TGTGCCAGCAGCGGACAGGGGGCATCCTACAATGAGCAGTTCTTC.

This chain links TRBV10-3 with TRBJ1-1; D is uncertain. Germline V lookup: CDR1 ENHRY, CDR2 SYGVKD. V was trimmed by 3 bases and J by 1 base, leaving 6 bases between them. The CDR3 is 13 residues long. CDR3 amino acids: CAISDTENTEAFF. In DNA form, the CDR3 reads TGTGCCATCAGTGATACAGAGAACACTGAAGCTTTCTTT.

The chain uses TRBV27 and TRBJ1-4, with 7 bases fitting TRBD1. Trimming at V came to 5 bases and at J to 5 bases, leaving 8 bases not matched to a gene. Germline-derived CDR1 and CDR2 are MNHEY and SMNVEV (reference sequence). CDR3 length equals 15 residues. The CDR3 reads CASSPIQGKNEKLFF. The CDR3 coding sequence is TGTGCCAGCAGTCCCATACAGGGGAAAAATGAAAAACTGTTTTTT.

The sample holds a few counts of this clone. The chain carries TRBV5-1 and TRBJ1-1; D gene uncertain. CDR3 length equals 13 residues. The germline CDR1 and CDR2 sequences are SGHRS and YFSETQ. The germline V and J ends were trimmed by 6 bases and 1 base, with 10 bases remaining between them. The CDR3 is CASKGGGNTEAFF. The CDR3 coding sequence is TGCGCCAGCAAAGGCGGAGGGAACACTGAAGCTTTCTTT.